A selection of T cell receptor beta chains follows, all from one sample in a study of cytomegalovirus exposure and HLA in healthy donors. Libraries were prepared by immunoSEQ multiplex PCR; TCRdb keeps only in-frame clonotypes and omits some of them. Here the sample spans more than 140,000 clones, around 75% being singletons. The sequenced sample consisted of PBMCs. These receptors were taken from a man aged 35-49 years in good health and CMV-seronegative. The CDR3 runs from the conserved cysteine through the conserved F or W. The order of the fields is D gene, clone size, J gene, V gene, CDR3 DNA, CDR3 protein. The D gene is left open where the match is weak. Rows may omit the clone size; those that give it use once, few, many or a size class.

.,.,TRBJ2-1,TRBV5-4,TGTGCCAGCAGCTTGGTTAGGGGGGGAAATGAGCAGTTCTTC,CASSLVRGGNEQFF
.,few,TRBJ2-7,TRBV27,TGTGCCAGCAGTTTTGGGCAGTCCTCCTACGAGCAGTACTTC,CASSFGQSSYEQYF
TRBD1,few,TRBJ1-2,TRBV4-2,TGTGCCAGCAGCCAAGAATCGGAGAGGGGGCGAAACTATGGCTACACCTTC,CASSQESERGRNYGYTF
TRBD2,.,TRBJ2-1,TRBV6-6,TGTGCCAGCAGCCGAACCTTAGCGGGGGGGGGTGAGCAGTTCTTC,CASSRTLAGGGEQFF
TRBD1,.,TRBJ2-2,TRBV18,TGTGCCAGCTCACTACGGACAGGAGGCACCGGGGAGCTGTTTTTT,CASSLRTGGTGELFF
.,.,TRBJ1-2,TRBV21-1,TGTGCCAGCAGCACCATGGGGACAGGAGGAATGCGCTACACCTTC,CASSTMGTGGMRYTF
TRBD1,.,TRBJ1-2,TRBV5-1,TGCGCCAGCTCCACCGGAACAGGGGTATGTGGCTACACCTTC,CASSTGTGVCGYTF
.,.,TRBJ1-1,TRBV10-2,TGCGCCAGCAGATCGGACCCCCAGGGGAGTGAAGCTTTCTTT,CASRSDPQGSEAFF
.,.,TRBJ1-2,TRBV9,TGTGCCAGCAGCGCGGGGGGGAGTGGTAGCGGCTACACCTTC,CASSAGGSGSGYTF
.,.,TRBJ1-1,TRBV19,TGTGCCAGTAGTATGTGGGGAGGGAACACTGAAGCTTTCTTT,CASSMWGGNTEAFF
.,.,TRBJ1-1,TRBV11-3,TGTGCCAGCAGCAATCGAGAGAACACTGAAGCTTTCTTT,CASSNRENTEAFF
.,.,TRBJ1-1,TRBV6-5,TGTGCCAGCAGGAGGGGGGGGGAGGACACTGAAGCTTTCTTT,CASRRGGEDTEAFF
.,few,TRBJ2-7,TRBV11-2,TGTGCCAGCAGCTCTATACAGGGGAGGCCCTACGAGCAGTACTTC,CASSSIQGRPYEQYF
.,few,TRBJ1-2,TRBV4-2,TGTGCCAGCAGCCAAGAGGAGGGAGACTATGGCTACACCTTC,CASSQEEGDYGYTF
TRBD1,.,TRBJ1-5,TRBV4-3,TGCGCCAGCAGCCAAGACCCGGGACAGCCTACCGCGCAGCATTTT,CASSQDPGQPTAQHF
TRBD1,few,TRBJ2-1,TRBV5-6,TGTGCCAGCAGCTTGGGATGGACAGGGGGCTGGAATGAGCAGTTCTTC,CASSLGWTGGWNEQFF
.,.,TRBJ2-7,TRBV5-1,TGCGCCAGCAGCTTGGCCCGGGAGCAGTACTTC,CASSLAREQYF
TRBD1,.,TRBJ2-2,TRBV4-1,TGCGCCAGCAGCCATGGAGGGACAGGGAGGTCGCGAGGCACCGGGGAGCTGTTTTTT,CASSHGGTGRSRGTGELFF
TRBD2,.,TRBJ2-4,TRBV7-2,TGTGCCAGCAGCTCTTGGACTAGCGGGGGGGGTGCCAAAAACATTCAGTACTTC,CASSSWTSGGGAKNIQYF
.,.,TRBJ1-3,TRBV12-5,TGTGCTAGTGGTTTGCCCCCGGGGACTCCGAGCTCTGGAAACACCATATATTTT,CASGLPPGTPSSGNTIYF
.,.,TRBJ2-2,TRBV4-3,TGCGCCAGCAGCCTAAGCCAGGGGTCGGTCGGGGAGCTGTTTTTT,CASSLSQGSVGELFF
.,.,TRBJ2-2,TRBV9,TGTGCCAGCAGCGTTGGGGGGGCCAACGGGGAGCTGTTTTTT,CASSVGGANGELFF
TRBD2,.,TRBJ2-7,TRBV7-8,TGTGCCAGCAGCCCTTACCCCGGGGGGACCTACGAGCAGTACTTC,CASSPYPGGTYEQYF
.,.,TRBJ2-4,TRBV19,TGTGCCAGTAGTATAGATCGAGCATTAGCCAAAAACATTCAGTACTTC,CASSIDRALAKNIQYF
.,.,TRBJ1-5,TRBV27,TGTGCCAGCAGTTTCCAGGGGTCCCACTGGGCTCAGCCCCAGCATTTT,CASSFQGSHWAQPQHF
TRBD2,.,TRBJ2-1,TRBV5-1,TGCGCCAGCAGCTCCAGACTAGCGGGGCCCAACAATGAGCAGTTCTTC,CASSSRLAGPNNEQFF
.,.,TRBJ2-6,TRBV5-6,TGTGCCAGCAGCCCAGAGGGGGGGTCTGGGGCCAACGTCCTGACTTTC,CASSPEGGSGANVLTF
.,.,TRBJ1-1,TRBV7-3,TGTGCCAGCAGCTTACAGGGCCCGAACACTGAAGCTTTCTTT,CASSLQGPNTEAFF
TRBD1,.,TRBJ2-7,TRBV29-1,TGCAGCGTTGAATTAGGATACGGGCGGCAGGGGGACGAGCAGTACTTC,CSVELGYGRQGDEQYF
.,.,TRBJ1-5,TRBV7-9,TGTGCCAGCAGCTTGGAACCTCGGGATCTTCGGGGTCAGCCCCAGCATTTT,CASSLEPRDLRGQPQHF
TRBD1,.,TRBJ2-2,TRBV7-2,TGTGCCAGCAGCTTCGGGACAGGGGCCAACACCGGGGAGCTGTTTTTT,CASSFGTGANTGELFF
TRBD1,few,TRBJ2-7,TRBV4-3,TGCGCCAGCAGCCAACACGGGGACAGGGGGTGGAACGAGCAGTACTTC,CASSQHGDRGWNEQYF
.,.,TRBJ2-3,TRBV5-1,TGCGCCAGCACTTTGGGCGGGACTAGCACAGATACGCAGTATTTT,CASTLGGTSTDTQYF
TRBD1,few,TRBJ1-1,TRBV6-5,TGTGCCAGCAGTTACGGGACAGGGATCGGCACTGAAGCTTTCTTT,CASSYGTGIGTEAFF
TRBD1,.,TRBJ2-2,TRBV5-4,TGTGCCAGCAGCTTGGCGACCGGGACAGGGGTATCCGGGGAGCTGTTTTTT,CASSLATGTGVSGELFF
.,.,TRBJ1-1,TRBV7-6,TGTGCCAGCAGCTTAGAAACTTATTTGACAGCAGGAGAGAACACTGAAGCTTTCTTT,CASSLETYLTAGENTEAFF
TRBD2,few,TRBJ2-1,TRBV2,TGTGCCAGCAGTGACGGGGGGGCCATCAATGAGCAGTTCTTC,CASSDGGAINEQFF
.,.,TRBJ1-6,TRBV7-2,TGTGCCAGCAGAACACAGGGCACTTTAGCTCCTCCCCTCCACTTT,CASRTQGTLAPPLHF
TRBD2,.,TRBJ2-5,TRBV19,TGTGCCAGTAGTATTGGACTAGCGGGGGGGCCGGAGACCCAGTACTTC,CASSIGLAGGPETQYF
TRBD1,.,TRBJ1-1,TRBV18,TGTGCCAGCTCAGCGAATTTCAGGGGGATGAACACTGAAGCTTTCTTT,CASSANFRGMNTEAFF
TRBD1,.,TRBJ2-7,TRBV10-1,TGCGCCAGCAGTGCCGGGACAGCGACCTACGAGCAGTACTTC,CASSAGTATYEQYF
.,few,TRBJ1-1,TRBV9,TGTGCCAGCAACAAACTTGGGGCGAACACTGAAGCTTTCTTT,CASNKLGANTEAFF
TRBD1,.,TRBJ1-1,TRBV28,TGTGCCAGCAGTCCCCCTGGGACAGGTGAAGCTTTCTTT,CASSPPGTGEAFF
.,.,TRBJ1-5,TRBV5-5,TGTGCCAGCAGCTTGTTGGGCCTCGATCAGCCCCAGCATTTT,CASSLLGLDQPQHF
TRBD1,.,TRBJ1-6,TRBV6-5,TGTGCCAGCAGTCGGACAGGGGGCGTCGATTCACCCCTCCACTTT,CASSRTGGVDSPLHF
.,.,TRBJ2-3,TRBV5-4,TGTGCCAGCAGCTTAGGAGGTCCAGATACGCAGTATTTT,CASSLGGPDTQYF
.,.,TRBJ2-5,TRBV15,TGTGCCACCAGAGACAGAAGTGAGACCCAGTACTTC,CATRDRSETQYF
TRBD1,once,TRBJ2-7,TRBV9,TGTGCCAGCAGCCCCAACCCCGGGGACAGATACTACGAGCAGTACTTC,CASSPNPGDRYYEQYF
TRBD1,.,TRBJ1-1,TRBV19,TGTGCCAGTACGACCCGGACAGGGATTTTCCTTTCCTTT,CASTTRTGIFLSF